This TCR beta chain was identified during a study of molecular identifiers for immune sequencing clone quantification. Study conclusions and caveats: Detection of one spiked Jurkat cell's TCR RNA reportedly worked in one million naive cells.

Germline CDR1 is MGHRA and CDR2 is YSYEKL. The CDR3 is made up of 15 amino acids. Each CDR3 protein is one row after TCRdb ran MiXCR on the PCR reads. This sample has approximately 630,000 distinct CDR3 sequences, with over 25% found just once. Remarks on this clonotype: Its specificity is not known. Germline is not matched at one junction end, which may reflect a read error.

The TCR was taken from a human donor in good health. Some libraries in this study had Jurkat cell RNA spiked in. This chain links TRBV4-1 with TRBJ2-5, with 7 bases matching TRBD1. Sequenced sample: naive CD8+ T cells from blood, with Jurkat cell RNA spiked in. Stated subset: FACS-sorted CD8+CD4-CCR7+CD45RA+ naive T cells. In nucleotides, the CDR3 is TGCGCCAGCAGCCAAGCAGGGACAGAACAAGAGACCCAGGACTTC. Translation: CASSQAGTEQETQDF.